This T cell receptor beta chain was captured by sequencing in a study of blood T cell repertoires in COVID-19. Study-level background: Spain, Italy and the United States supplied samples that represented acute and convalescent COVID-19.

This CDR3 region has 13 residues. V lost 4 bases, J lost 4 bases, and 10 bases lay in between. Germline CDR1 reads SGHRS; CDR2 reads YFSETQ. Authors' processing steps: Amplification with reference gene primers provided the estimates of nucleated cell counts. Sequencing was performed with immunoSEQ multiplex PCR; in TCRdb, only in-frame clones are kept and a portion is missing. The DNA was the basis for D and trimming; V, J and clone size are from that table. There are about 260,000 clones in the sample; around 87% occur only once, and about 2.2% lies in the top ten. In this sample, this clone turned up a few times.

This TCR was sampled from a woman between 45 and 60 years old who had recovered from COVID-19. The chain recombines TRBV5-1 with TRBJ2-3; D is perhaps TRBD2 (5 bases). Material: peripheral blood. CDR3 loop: CASSPPRADTQYF. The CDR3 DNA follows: TGCGCCAGCAGCCCGCCGCGGGCAGATACGCAGTATTTT.